A single sample gave rise to the 28 T cell receptor beta chains below, sequenced in a study of shared clonotypes between healthy human individuals. Sequencing was performed with immunoSEQ multiplex PCR; in TCRdb, only in-frame clones are kept and a portion is missing. Here the sample spans roughly 86,000 clones, 60% to 75% being singletons. Specimen: memory CD8+ T cells sorted from blood. The subset here: CD45RO+ cells pooled with CCR7-negative TemRA cells. All receptors derive from a man aged 25-45 years in good health.

This chain connects TRBV2 to TRBJ1-3; 8 nucleotides align to TRBD1. The CDR3 contains 15 residues. CDR1 SNHLY and CDR2 FYNNEI come from the germline V gene. Trimming took 2 bases from V and 3 from J; bases not matched to a gene: 3. DNA of the CDR3: TGTGCCAGCAGTGAACAGGGGGCGCGTGGAAACACCATATATTTT. It specifies CASSEQGARGNTIYF.

This chain uses TRBV7-9 with TRBJ2-1; D gene unclear. CDR1 and CDR2 from the germline V gene are SEHNR and FQNEAQ (reference sequence). This CDR3 comprises 16 residues. V shed 3 bases and J shed 7 bases, with 19 bases lying between them. CDR3 sequence reads: CASSFKSYGVKNEQFF. The DNA of the CDR3 is TGTGCCAGCAGCTTTAAGTCATATGGGGTCAAAAATGAGCAGTTCTTC.

This chain connects TRBV25-1 to TRBJ1-1; D unresolved. Trimming left V 3 bases short and J 3 bases short, with 11 bases between. CDR3 length: 14 amino acids. Germline assignment: CDR1 MGHDK and CDR2 SYGVNS. The CDR3 bases are TGTGCCAGCAGTGAGGCGGCTACTTACACTGAAGCTTTCTTT. Amino acid sequence: CASSEAATYTEAFF.

Note on this clone: A far larger clone is just one base off, so this is likely a read error. The V gene is TRBV9, the J gene TRBJ1-5; D ambiguous. The CDR3 spans 13 residues. Germline CDR1 reads SGDLS; CDR2 reads YYNGEE. Trimming removed 1 base from V and 5 bases from J, with 7 bases in between. The CDR3 region is CASSVSEDQPQHF. DNA for the CDR3: TGTGCCAGCAGCGTATCTGAAGATCAGCCCCAGCATTTT.

This sequence joins TRBV4-1 and TRBJ2-5, with 9 positions matching TRBD1. Germline V gene data show CDR1 as MGHRA and CDR2 as YSYEKL. The trim removed 4 bases at V and 5 bases at J, leaving 5 bases unmatched. This CDR3 has 14 amino acids. CDR3 protein: CASSPQGARETQYF. For the CDR3, the DNA is TGCGCCAGCAGCCCACAGGGGGCGAGGGAGACCCAGTACTTC.

This sequence joins TRBV5-1 and TRBJ2-6; a weak D match, TRBD1 (6 bases). Germline assignment: CDR1 SGHRS and CDR2 YFSETQ. V was clipped by 4 bases and J by 0 bases, with 20 bases between them. This CDR3 comprises 19 residues. The CDR3 is CASSTPPGHLLSGANVLTF. The CDR3 DNA reads TGCGCCAGCAGCACCCCCCCGGGACATCTGCTCTCTGGGGCCAACGTCCTGACTTTC.

V and J are TRBV6-5 and TRBJ2-7, with a possible D match to TRBD2 (6 bases). The CDR3 covers 15 residues. The germline V gene encodes CDR1 MNHEY and CDR2 SVGAGI. Deletions cut 4 bases from V and 6 bases from J, with 19 bases between. The CDR3 DNA reads TGTGCCAGCAGTTTTGGAGGGAGGCCCCTACCCGAGCAGTACTTC. Protein product: CASSFGGRPLPEQYF.

DNA of the CDR3: TGTGCCAGCAGCAAACGCCGGACTAGCGGGAGATGGGGCCAAGAGACCCAGTACTTC. Its translation is CASSKRRTSGRWGQETQYF. The chain uses TRBV7-9 and TRBJ2-5, with TRBD2 identical over 13 bases. The V and J ends lost 5 bases and 1 base, in that order; junction bases with no gene match: 13. Germline V gives CDR1 SEHNR, CDR2 FQNEAQ (reference sequence). This CDR3 spans 19 amino acids. The full variable domain, in which reference TRBV7-9 and TRBJ2-5 provide the parts outside the CDR3, is DTGVSQNPRHKITKRGQNVTFRCDPISEHNRLYWYRQTLGQGPEFLTYFQNEAQLEKSRLLSDRFSAERPKGSFSTLEIQRTEQGDSAMYLCASSKRRTSGRWGQETQYFGPGTRLLVL.

Ten or more counts support this clone. The chain employs TRBV7-8 and TRBJ2-1, with no clear D. Per germline, CDR1 SGHVS and CDR2 FQNEAQ. This CDR3 is 13 amino acids long. V lost 1 base to trimming and J lost 8 bases, with 9 bases between them. DNA of the CDR3: TGTGCCAGCAGCTTAGTTGGTGTGGATGAGCAGTTCTTC. Protein product: CASSLVGVDEQFF.

J is TRBJ2-7 and V is TRBV18; 9 nucleotides line up with TRBD1. CDR3 length: 12 residues. CDR1 and CDR2 (germline): KGHSH, LQKENI. The ends lost 5 bases at V and 6 bases at J; junction bases unmatched: 2. CDR3 protein: CASSGTGSEQYF. The CDR3 nucleotides read TGTGCCAGCTCAGGGACAGGGTCCGAGCAGTACTTC.

Of note for this clone: The junction differs from germline at one of its ends, possibly a read error. The chain combines TRBV7-7 with TRBJ2-7, with 8 positions matching TRBD1. The length of the CDR3 is 14 residues. The germline V gene encodes CDR1 SSHAT and CDR2 FNYEAQ (reference sequence). The CDR3 DNA sequence: TGTGCTAGCAGCCCGGACAGGGTATCGGTCGAGCAGTACTTC. This codes for CASSPDRVSVEQYF.

The rearrangement links TRBV28 to TRBJ2-3; no firm D call. Germline-derived CDR1 and CDR2 are MDHEN and SYDVKM. V was cut by 10 bases and J by 5 bases, with 22 bases left in between. The CDR3 runs 15 residues. CDR3 DNA: TGTGCCAACCTAGACTTTGGCCCAACCGAAGATACGCAGTATTTT. Residues: CANLDFGPTEDTQYF.

The chain has TRBV6-4 and TRBJ2-1; perhaps TRBD1 as D (6 bases). Germline V CDR1 and CDR2: MRHNA, SNTAGT. V was trimmed by 5 bases and J by 6 bases, leaving 11 bases between them. The CDR3 sequence is 13 residues long. This CDR3 reads CASSPGTSNEQFF. The CDR3 DNA reads TGTGCCAGCAGTCCCGGGACAAGCAATGAGCAGTTCTTC.

Only one count was recorded for this clone. The J gene is TRBJ2-1, the V gene TRBV5-4, with 10 bases lining up with TRBD2. V shed 4 bases and J 9 bases; nucleotides not matched to a gene: 10. CDR3 length: 15 amino acids. The germline gives CDR1 SGHNT, CDR2 YYREEE (reference sequence). As DNA, the CDR3 is TGTGCCAGCAGCCTCCAGCGGGAGGGCCGGACTGAGCAGTTCTTC. Its translation is CASSLQREGRTEQFF. Looking up the rest from reference TRBV5-4 and TRBJ2-1 gives the full variable domain: ETGVTQSPTHLIKTRGQQVTLRCSSQSGHNTVSWYQQALGQGPQFIFQYYREEENGRGNFPPRFSGLQFPNYSSELNVNALELDDSALYLCASSLQREGRTEQFFGPGTRLTVL.

This clone was seen a few times. V gene TRBV4-2 combines with J gene TRBJ1-2; tentative D call: TRBD1 (6 bases). Germline V gives CDR1 LGHNA, CDR2 YNFKEQ. This CDR3 spans 13 amino acids. With 0 bases removed from V and 6 bases from J, the gap between germline ends came to 8 bases. The CDR3 region is CASSQDAGDGYTF. CDR3 nucleotides: TGTGCCAGCAGCCAAGATGCAGGGGATGGCTACACCTTC.

This clone was seen a single time. The chain joins TRBV7-9 to TRBJ2-1; 8 positions agree with TRBD2. The J segment lost 0 bases and the V segment lost 4 bases, leaving 8 bases of the junction unmatched. Germline V CDR1 and CDR2: SEHNR, FQNEAQ (reference sequence). The CDR3 runs 17 residues. CDR3 residues: CASSSSLAESSYNEQFF. DNA of the CDR3: TGTGCCAGCAGCTCATCACTAGCGGAGAGCTCCTACAATGAGCAGTTCTTC.

For this clone: At one end, the junction sequence differs from germline, possibly due to a read error. This chain connects TRBV6-6 to TRBJ2-7; 14 bases fit TRBD2. The V gene's germline CDR1 is MNHNY and CDR2 SVGAGI (reference sequence). The CDR3 covers 16 residues. DNA of the CDR3: TGTGCCAGCAGTGACTCGACTAGCGGGAGGGCCTACGAGCAGTACTTC. Protein sequence: CASSDSTSGRAYEQYF.

The chain links TRBV10-2 to TRBJ1-2, with D unresolved. CDR1 is WSHSY, CDR2 SAAADI, per germline. The V gene lost 3 bases and the J gene lost 4 bases, with 9 bases spanning the gap. The CDR3 length is 13 residues. This chain's CDR3 is CASSEGYGYGYTF. Here the CDR3 DNA reads TGCGCCAGCAGTGAAGGGTACGGCTATGGCTACACCTTC.

This rearrangement joins TRBV7-6 to TRBJ2-1; D might be TRBD2 (6 bases). The CDR3 sequence is 15 residues long. Germline values: CDR1 SGHVS, CDR2 FNYEAQ. Trimming took 5 bases from V and 3 from J, leaving 14 bases between them. CDR3 residues: CASSPLSGDYNEQFF. CDR3 nucleotide sequence: TGTGCCAGCAGCCCTCTTAGCGGAGACTACAATGAGCAGTTCTTC.

This clone occurred once. The rearrangement joins TRBV7-8 to TRBJ2-5, with 13 bases matching TRBD2. After removal of 5 bases from V and 10 bases from J, the junction contained 10 bases not matched to a gene. The CDR3 extends over 15 amino acids. Looked up from germline, CDR1 is SGHVS and CDR2 is FQNEAQ. CDR3 protein: CASSPGLAGPWGQYF. The CDR3 DNA reads as TGTGCCAGCAGCCCGGGACTAGCGGGGCCTTGGGGCCAGTACTTC.

The chain joins TRBV10-3 to TRBJ2-7; 12 bases match TRBD2. The CDR3 totals 15 residues. Germline V gene sequence: CDR1 ENHRY, CDR2 SYGVKD. V was clipped by 2 bases and J by 3 bases; unmatched bases: 2. CDR3 residues: CAISEPGLAGYEQYF. The DNA of the CDR3 is TGTGCCATCAGTGAGCCGGGACTAGCGGGCTACGAGCAGTACTTC.

This clone occurred once. The genes are TRBV4-2 and TRBJ2-2, with 10 bases identical to TRBD2. The CDR3 runs to 17 residues. Germline assignment: CDR1 LGHNA and CDR2 YNFKEQ. Trimming took 1 base from V and 7 from J; bases not matched to a gene: 9. DNA for the CDR3: TGTGCCAGCAGCCAAGCCGGCACCACTAGCGGGAACGGGGAGCTGTTTTTT. It encodes CASSQAGTTSGNGELFF.

The CDR3 spells CASSPVVGLPSGNTIYF. The CDR3 nucleotides are TGTGCCAGCAGCCCAGTGGTAGGACTCCCTTCTGGAAACACCATATATTTT. The chain employs TRBV7-2 and TRBJ1-3; the D is unclear. Germline V CDR1 and CDR2: SGHTA, FQGNSA. The CDR3 sequence is 17 residues long. V lost 5 bases and J lost 1, with 18 bases in between. The complete variable domain, with remaining parts taken from reference TRBV7-2 and TRBJ1-3, reads GAGVSQSPSNKVTEKGKDVELRCDPISGHTALYWYRQSLGQGLEFLIYFQGNSAPDKSGLPSDRFSAERTGGSVSTLTIQRTQQEDSAVYLCASSPVVGLPSGNTIYFGEGSWLTVV.

The rearrangement links TRBV28 to TRBJ2-1; 11 bases line up with TRBD2. Germline V gene sequence: CDR1 MDHEN, CDR2 SYDVKM. The J segment lost 0 bases and the V segment lost 7 bases, leaving 11 bases of the junction unmatched. The length of the CDR3 is 18 residues. The CDR3 sequence is CASTRWGLADSSYNEQFF. The DNA for the CDR3 is TGTGCCAGCACCCGGTGGGGACTAGCGGATAGCTCCTACAATGAGCAGTTCTTC.

The V gene is TRBV10-1, the J gene TRBJ1-1; 8 bases agree with TRBD1. The J segment lost 3 bases and the V segment lost 2 bases, leaving 2 bases of the junction unmatched. CDR1 is WNHNN and CDR2 is SYGVQD in the germline V gene (reference sequence). This CDR3 contains 14 residues. The CDR3 reads CASSEDRGHTEAFF. The CDR3 DNA sequence: TGCGCCAGCAGTGAGGACAGGGGACACACTGAAGCTTTCTTT.

The chain employs TRBV4-1 and TRBJ2-2, with a weak D call TRBD2 (6 bases). The CDR3 extends over 13 amino acids. Trimming removed 4 bases from V and 6 bases from J, with 9 bases in between. Germline V gene data show CDR1 as MGHRA and CDR2 as YSYEKL. CDR3 DNA: TGCGCCAGCAGCCGCCGGGAGCCCGGGGAGCTGTTTTTT. Protein product: CASSRREPGELFF.

For the CDR3, the DNA is TGTGCCAGCGGACTCGGCGATAGTTACAATGAGCAGTTCTTC. Amino acid sequence: CASGLGDSYNEQFF. The chain is built from TRBV5-4 and TRBJ2-1; TRBD2 might be the D (5 bases). Per the germline V gene, CDR1 is SGHNT and CDR2 is YYREEE (reference sequence). The germline V and J ends were trimmed by 7 bases and 4 bases, with 15 bases remaining between them. The CDR3 is 14 amino acids.

This chain connects TRBV4-2 to TRBJ2-7; either TRBD1 or TRBD2 may supply D (5 bases each). Germline V gene data show CDR1 as LGHNA and CDR2 as YNFKEQ. The V gene lost 3 bases and the J gene lost 4 bases, with 19 bases spanning the gap. The CDR3 totals 16 residues. The CDR3 DNA reads TGTGCCAGCAGCCAGGACACGCACGGGGCCGGGTACGAGCAGTACTTC. Amino acid sequence: CASSQDTHGAGYEQYF.